The TCR beta chain described here comes from a study of blood T cell repertoires in COVID-19. Recruitment covered about two dozen US areas and drew participants whose ages spanned roughly 18 to 100 years. Participant-given clinical history determined each cohort assignment. The CDR3 is 16 amino acids. Germline lookup yields CDR1 MDHEN and CDR2 SYDVKM. V was shortened by 5 bases and J by 0 bases, with 16 bases between the two germline ends. In the authors' methods: Using reference gene primer amplification, nucleated cell counts were estimated. The repertoire was sequenced with immunoSEQ multiplex PCR; TCRdb's copy has only in-frame clones and lacks some. That table gives V, J and clone size, and the DNA gave D and trimming. The sample shows about 270,000 clones, approximately 91% of them seen only once.

The sequenced material came from PBMCs or T cells enriched from blood (not recorded which). The chain combines TRBV28 with TRBJ1-1; tentative D call: TRBD1 (5 bases). This TCR was sampled from a middle-aged woman with acute COVID-19. In nucleotides, the CDR3 is TGTGCCAGCAGTCCGCGACAGCTGAGAATGAACACTGAAGCTTTCTTT. Translation: CASSPRQLRMNTEAFF.